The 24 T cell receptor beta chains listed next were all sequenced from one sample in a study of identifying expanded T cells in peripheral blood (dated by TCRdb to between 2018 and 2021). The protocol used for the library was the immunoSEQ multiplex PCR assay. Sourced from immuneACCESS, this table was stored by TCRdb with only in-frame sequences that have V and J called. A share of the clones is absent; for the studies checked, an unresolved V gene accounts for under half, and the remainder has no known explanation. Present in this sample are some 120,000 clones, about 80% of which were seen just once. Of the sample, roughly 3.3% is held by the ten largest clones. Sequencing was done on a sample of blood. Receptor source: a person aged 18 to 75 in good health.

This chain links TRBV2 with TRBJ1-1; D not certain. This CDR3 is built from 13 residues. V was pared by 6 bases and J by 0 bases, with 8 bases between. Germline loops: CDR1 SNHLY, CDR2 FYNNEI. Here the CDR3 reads CASSDTVNTEAFF. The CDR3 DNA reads TGTGCCAGCAGCGATACAGTGAACACTGAAGCTTTCTTT.

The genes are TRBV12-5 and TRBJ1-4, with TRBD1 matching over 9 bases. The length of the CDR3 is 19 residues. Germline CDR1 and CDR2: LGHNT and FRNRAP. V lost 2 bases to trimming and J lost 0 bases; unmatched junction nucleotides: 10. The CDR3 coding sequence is TGTGCTAGTGGTTTGATTGGGACAGGGTCCTTTGCAACTAATGAAAAACTGTTTTTT. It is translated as CASGLIGTGSFATNEKLFF.

This CDR3 is CAWSARTEQPQHF. CDR3 sequence (DNA): TGTGCCTGGAGTGCCCGGACCGAGCAGCCCCAGCATTTT. This rearrangement joins TRBV30 to TRBJ1-5, with D uncertain. CDR1 and CDR2 (germline): GTSNPN, SVGIG (reference sequence). V was cut by 1 base and J by 7 bases, with 11 bases left in between. There are 13 residues in the CDR3.

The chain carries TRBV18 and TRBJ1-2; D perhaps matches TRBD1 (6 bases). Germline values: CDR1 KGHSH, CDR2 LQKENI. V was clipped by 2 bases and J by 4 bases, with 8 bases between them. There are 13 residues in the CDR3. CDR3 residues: CASSPEQGYGYTF. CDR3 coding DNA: TGTGCCAGCTCACCAGAACAGGGCTATGGCTACACCTTC.

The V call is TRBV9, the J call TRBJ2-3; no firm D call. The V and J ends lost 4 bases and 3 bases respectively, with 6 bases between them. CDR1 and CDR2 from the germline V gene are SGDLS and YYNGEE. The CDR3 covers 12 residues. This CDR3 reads CASSPSTDTQYF. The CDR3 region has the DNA TGTGCCAGCAGCCCATCGACAGATACGCAGTATTTT.

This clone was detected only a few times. The CDR3 nucleotides are TGTGCCAGCAGCTTACTAGGGACAGTCTCCGATGGCTACACCTTC. Translation: CASSLLGTVSDGYTF. This chain links TRBV7-3 with TRBJ1-2, with 7 nucleotides matching TRBD1. This CDR3 is built from 15 residues. The V gene end was trimmed by 2 bases and the J gene end by 6 bases; junction bases not matched to a gene: 9. The germline V gene has CDR1 SGHTA and CDR2 FQGTGA.

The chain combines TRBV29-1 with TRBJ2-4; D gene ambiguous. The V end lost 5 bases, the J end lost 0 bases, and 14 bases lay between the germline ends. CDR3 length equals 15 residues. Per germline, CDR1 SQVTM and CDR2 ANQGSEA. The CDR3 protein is CSVIGDWRAKNIQYF. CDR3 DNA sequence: TGCAGCGTTATTGGGGATTGGAGAGCCAAAAACATTCAGTACTTC.

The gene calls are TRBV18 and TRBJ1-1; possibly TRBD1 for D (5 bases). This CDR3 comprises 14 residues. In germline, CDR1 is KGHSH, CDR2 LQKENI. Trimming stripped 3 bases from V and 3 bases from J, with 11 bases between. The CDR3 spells CASSPNGGHTEAFF. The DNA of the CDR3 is TGTGCCAGCTCACCCAACGGGGGACACACTGAAGCTTTCTTT.

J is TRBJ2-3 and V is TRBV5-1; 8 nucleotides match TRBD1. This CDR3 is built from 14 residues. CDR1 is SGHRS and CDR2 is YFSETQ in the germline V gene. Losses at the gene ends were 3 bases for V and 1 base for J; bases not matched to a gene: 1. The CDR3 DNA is TGCGCCAGCAGCTCGGACAGGGGCACAGATACGCAGTATTTT. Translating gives CASSSDRGTDTQYF.

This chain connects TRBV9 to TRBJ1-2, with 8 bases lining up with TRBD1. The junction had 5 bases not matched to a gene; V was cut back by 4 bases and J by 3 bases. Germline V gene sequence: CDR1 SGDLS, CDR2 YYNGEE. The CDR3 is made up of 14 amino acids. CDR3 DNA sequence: TGTGCCAGCAGCTCTGACAGGGGCGACTATGGCTACACCTTC. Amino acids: CASSSDRGDYGYTF.

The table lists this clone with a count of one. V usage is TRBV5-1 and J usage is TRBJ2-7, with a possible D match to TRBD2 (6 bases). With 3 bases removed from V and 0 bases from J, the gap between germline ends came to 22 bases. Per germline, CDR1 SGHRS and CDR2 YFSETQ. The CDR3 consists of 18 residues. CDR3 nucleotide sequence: TGCGCCAGCAGCTCCCTTGGGGAGAGACTAGGGAGCTCCTACGAGCAGTACTTC. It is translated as CASSSLGERLGSSYEQYF.

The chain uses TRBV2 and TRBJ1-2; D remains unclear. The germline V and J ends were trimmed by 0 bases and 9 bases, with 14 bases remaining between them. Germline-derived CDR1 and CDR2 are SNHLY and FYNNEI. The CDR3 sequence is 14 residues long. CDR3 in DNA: TGTGCCAGCAGTGAAGCGCCAGACGCTATGAGCTACACCTTC. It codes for CASSEAPDAMSYTF.

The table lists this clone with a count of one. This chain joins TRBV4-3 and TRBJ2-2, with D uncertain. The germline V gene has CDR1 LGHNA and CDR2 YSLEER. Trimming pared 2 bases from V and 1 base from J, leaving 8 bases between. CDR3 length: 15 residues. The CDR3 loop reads CASSQTLGNTGELFF. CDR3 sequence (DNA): TGCGCCAGCAGCCAAACGCTAGGGAACACCGGGGAGCTGTTTTTT.

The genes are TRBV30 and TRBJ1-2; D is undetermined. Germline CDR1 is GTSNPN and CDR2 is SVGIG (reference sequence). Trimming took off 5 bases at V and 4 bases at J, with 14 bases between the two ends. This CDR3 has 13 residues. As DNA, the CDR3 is TGTGCCTGGGCTCCAGCCAACTTCTATGGCTACACCTTC. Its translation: CAWAPANFYGYTF. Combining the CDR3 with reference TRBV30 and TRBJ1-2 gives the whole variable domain SQTIHQWPATLVQPVGSPLSLECTVEGTSNPNLYWYRQAAGRGLQLLFYSVGIGQISSEVPQNLSASRPQDRQFILSSKKLLLSDSGFYLCAWAPANFYGYTFGSGTRLTVV.

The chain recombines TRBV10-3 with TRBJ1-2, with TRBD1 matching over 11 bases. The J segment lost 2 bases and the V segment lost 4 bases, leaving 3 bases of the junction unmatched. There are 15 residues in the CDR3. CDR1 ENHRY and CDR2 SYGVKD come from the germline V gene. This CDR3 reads CAISARTGGNYGYTF. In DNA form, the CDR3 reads TGTGCCATCAGTGCTCGGACAGGGGGCAACTATGGCTACACCTTC.

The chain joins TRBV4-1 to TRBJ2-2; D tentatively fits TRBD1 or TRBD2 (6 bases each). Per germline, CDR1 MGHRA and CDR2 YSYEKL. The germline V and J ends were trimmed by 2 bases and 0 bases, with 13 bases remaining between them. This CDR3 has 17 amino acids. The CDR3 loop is CASSQPWGAPNTGELFF. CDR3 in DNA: TGCGCCAGCAGCCAACCCTGGGGGGCCCCGAACACCGGGGAGCTGTTTTTT.

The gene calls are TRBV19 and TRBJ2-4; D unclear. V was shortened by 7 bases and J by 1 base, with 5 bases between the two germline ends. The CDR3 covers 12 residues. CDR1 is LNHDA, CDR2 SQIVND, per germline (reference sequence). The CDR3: CASIAAKNIQYF. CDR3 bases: TGTGCCAGTATCGCTGCCAAAAACATTCAGTACTTC.

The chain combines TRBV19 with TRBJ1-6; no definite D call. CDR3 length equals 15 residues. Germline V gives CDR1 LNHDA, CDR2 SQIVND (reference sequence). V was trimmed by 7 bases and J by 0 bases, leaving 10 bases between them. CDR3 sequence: CASTYFSSYNSPLHF. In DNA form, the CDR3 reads TGTGCCAGTACCTACTTCAGCTCCTATAATTCACCCCTCCACTTT.

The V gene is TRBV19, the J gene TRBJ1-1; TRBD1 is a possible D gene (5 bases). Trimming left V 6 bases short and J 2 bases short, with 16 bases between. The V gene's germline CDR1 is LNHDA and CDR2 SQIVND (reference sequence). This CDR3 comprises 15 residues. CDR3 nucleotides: TGTGCCAGTAGATCCCGCAGGGAAGGTAACACTGAAGCTTTCTTT. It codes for CASRSRREGNTEAFF.

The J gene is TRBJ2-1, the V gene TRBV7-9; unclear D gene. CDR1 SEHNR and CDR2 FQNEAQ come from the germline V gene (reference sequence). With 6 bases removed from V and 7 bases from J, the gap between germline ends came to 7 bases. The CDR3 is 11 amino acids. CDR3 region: CASSPRNEQFF. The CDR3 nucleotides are TGTGCCAGCAGTCCCAGGAATGAGCAGTTCTTC.

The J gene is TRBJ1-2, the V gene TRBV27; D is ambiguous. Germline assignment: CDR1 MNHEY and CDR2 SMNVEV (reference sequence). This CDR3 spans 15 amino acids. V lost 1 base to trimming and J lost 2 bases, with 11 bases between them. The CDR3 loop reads CASSLYHDTNYGYTF. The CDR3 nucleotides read TGTGCCAGCAGTTTATATCACGATACGAACTATGGCTACACCTTC.

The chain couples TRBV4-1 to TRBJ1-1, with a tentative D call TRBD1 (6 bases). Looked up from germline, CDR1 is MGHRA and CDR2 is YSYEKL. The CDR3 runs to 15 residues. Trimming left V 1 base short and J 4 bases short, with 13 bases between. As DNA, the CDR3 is TGCGCCAGCAGCCAAGTACCGGGGGCCGGCACTGAAGCTTTCTTT. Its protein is CASSQVPGAGTEAFF.

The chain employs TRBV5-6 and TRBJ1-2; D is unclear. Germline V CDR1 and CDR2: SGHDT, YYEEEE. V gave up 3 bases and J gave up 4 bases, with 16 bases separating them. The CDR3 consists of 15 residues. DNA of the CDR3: TGTGCCAGCAGCTCCTTATGGACGTCCTTCTATGGCTACACCTTC. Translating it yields CASSSLWTSFYGYTF.

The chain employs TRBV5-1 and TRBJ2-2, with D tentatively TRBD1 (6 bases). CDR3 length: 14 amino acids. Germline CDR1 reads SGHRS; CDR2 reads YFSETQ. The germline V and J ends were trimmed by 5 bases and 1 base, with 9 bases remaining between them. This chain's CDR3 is CASSQGWNTGELFF. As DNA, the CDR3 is TGCGCCAGCAGTCAGGGGTGGAACACCGGGGAGCTGTTTTTT.